These 2 T cell receptor beta chains share one sample of origin, sequenced in a study of cytomegalovirus exposure and HLA in healthy donors. Primers: 60 Vbeta forward and 13 Jbeta reverse. Generated by immunoSEQ multiplex PCR, the TCRdb table keeps only in-frame clones and is missing some. The data contain roughly 170,000 clones, roughly 84% of them seen just once; the ten biggest clones take up around 0.93%. Sequencing input: PBMCs. These receptors were collected from a man aged 25-40 years in good health and CMV-seronegative.

This chain joins TRBV5-1 and TRBJ2-5, with D tentatively TRBD1 (7 bases). Germline V gives CDR1 SGHRS, CDR2 YFSETQ. The V end lost 0 bases, the J end lost 4 bases, and 13 bases lay between the germline ends. CDR3 length: 15 amino acids. The CDR3 DNA is TGCGCCAGCAGCTTGGCGGCAGGGGGGCGAGAGACCCAGTACTTC. Translation: CASSLAAGGRETQYF.

This clone has just one count. The rearrangement uses TRBV19 and TRBJ2-7; D might be TRBD1 (6 bases). V was shortened by 4 bases and J by 2 bases, with 15 bases between the two germline ends. Germline assignment: CDR1 LNHDA and CDR2 SQIVND (reference sequence). The CDR3 has 15 residues. CDR3 DNA sequence: TGTGCCAGTAGTACCCCTGGACAGCCAACCTACGAGCAGTACTTC. It specifies CASSTPGQPTYEQYF.